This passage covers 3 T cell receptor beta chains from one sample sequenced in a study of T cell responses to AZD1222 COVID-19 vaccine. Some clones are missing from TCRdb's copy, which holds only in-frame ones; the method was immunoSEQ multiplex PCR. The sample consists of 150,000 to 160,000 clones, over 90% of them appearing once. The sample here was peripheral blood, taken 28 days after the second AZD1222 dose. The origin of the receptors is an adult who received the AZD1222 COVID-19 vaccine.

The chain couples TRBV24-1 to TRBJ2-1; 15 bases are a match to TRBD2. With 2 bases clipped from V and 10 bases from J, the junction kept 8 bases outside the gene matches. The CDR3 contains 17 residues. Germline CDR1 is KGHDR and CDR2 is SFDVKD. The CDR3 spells CATSDYRTSGRAREQFF. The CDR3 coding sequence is TGTGCCACCAGTGATTATCGGACTAGCGGGAGGGCCCGCGAGCAGTTCTTC.

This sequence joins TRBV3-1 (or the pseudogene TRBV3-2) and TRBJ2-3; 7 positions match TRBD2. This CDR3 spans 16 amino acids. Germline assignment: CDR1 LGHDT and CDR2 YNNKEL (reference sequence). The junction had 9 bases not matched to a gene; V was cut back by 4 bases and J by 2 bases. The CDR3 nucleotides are TGTGCCAGCAGCCTGAGACTAGCCAGATCCACAGATACGCAGTATTTT. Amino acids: CASSLRLARSTDTQYF.

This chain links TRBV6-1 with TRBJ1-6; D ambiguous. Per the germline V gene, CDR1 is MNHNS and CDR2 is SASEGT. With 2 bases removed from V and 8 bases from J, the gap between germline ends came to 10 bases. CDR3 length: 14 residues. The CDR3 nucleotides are TGTGCCAGCAGTGAACTCCAGAGGGATTCACCCCTCCACTTT. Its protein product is CASSELQRDSPLHF.